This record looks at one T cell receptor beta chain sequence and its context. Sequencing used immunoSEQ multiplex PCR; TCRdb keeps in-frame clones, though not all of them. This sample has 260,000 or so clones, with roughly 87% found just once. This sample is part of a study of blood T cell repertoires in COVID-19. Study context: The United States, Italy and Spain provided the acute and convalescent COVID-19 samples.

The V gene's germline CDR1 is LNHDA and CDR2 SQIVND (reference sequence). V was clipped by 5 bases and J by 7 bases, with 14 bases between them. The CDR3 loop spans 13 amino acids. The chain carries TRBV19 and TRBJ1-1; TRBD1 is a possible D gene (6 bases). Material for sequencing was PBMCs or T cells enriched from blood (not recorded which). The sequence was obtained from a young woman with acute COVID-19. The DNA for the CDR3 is TGTGCCAGTAGTGTGGGTCCGGACAGTGAAGCTTTCTTT. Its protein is CASSVGPDSEAFF.